The clone carrying this T cell receptor beta chain appeared many times. These data belong to a study of regulatory T cells in long-lasting Graves disease. With iRepertoire HTBI primers and Arm-PCR of CDR3 regions, TCR beta libraries were built. TCRdb re-called the multiplex PCR reads with MiXCR, one entry per CDR3 protein. The sample has under 500,000 distinct CDR3 sequences; about a sixth are singletons. Documented time point: newly diagnosed GD, antithyroid drugs for less than 3 months. Following extraction of RNA from PBMCs, that RNA was used to make the TCR library. CDR1 SGHTA and CDR2 FQGTGA come from the germline V gene. The length of the CDR3 is 13 residues. V shed 5 bases and J shed 8 bases, with 13 bases lying between them. This same sample was also taken into another study, of T cells in Graves' hyperthyroidism and ophthalmopathy.

The sequences come from peripheral blood mononuclear cells (PBMCs), collected at new diagnosis, from a patient treated with antithyroid drugs. V is TRBV7-3 and J is TRBJ2-1; possible D gene TRBD2, 5 bases. The TCR originated in a woman aged 30 to 39 with Graves disease. The CDR3 region has the DNA TGTGCCAGCAGCCCATGGGCGGAGGATGAGCAGTTCTTC. Translation gives CASSPWAEDEQFF. The variable domain in full, with the rest retrieved from reference TRBV7-3 and TRBJ2-1, is GAGVSQTPSNKVTEKGKYVELRCDPISGHTALYWYRQSLGQGPEFLIYFQGTGAADDSGLPNDRFFAVRPEGSVSTLKIQRTERGDSAVYLCASSPWAEDEQFFGPGTRLTVL.